This TCR beta chain was sequenced for a study of low-dose radiotherapy and immunotherapy resistance in tumors. Study as a whole: Treatment consisted of nivolumab 240 mg every two weeks and ipilimumab 1 mg/kg every six weeks, given intravenously to patients.

First-strand cDNA relied on TRAV- and TRBV-specific primers spanning alpha and beta chains. Over roughly 19 PCR cycles, TCRs were amplified from a constant-region primer and V-primer adapter. TCRdb independently ran MiXCR on the reads; one entry per CDR3 protein. Here the sample spans 75,000 to 95,000 distinct CDR3 sequences, approximately 20% being singletons. CDR1 is MNHNY and CDR2 is SVGAGI in the germline V gene (reference sequence). Losses at the gene ends were 5 bases for V and 6 bases for J; bases not matched to a gene: 10. This CDR3 has 16 residues. Noted time point: before trial treatment. Source: PBMCs, taken before treatment. This clonotype originated in a male donor with prostate cancer. This sequence joins TRBV6-6 and TRBJ1-4, with 9 bases lining up with TRBD1. The CDR3 DNA reads TGTGCCAGCAGTACCATCGACAGGGGGTTTTATGAAAAACTGTTTTTT. Translation gives CASSTIDRGFYEKLFF.